A single sample gave rise to the 12 T cell receptor beta chains below, sequenced in a study of blood T cell repertoires in COVID-19. Method: immunoSEQ multiplex PCR; TCRdb's copy keeps in-frame clones and lacks some. The sample includes roughly 220,000 clones, roughly 84% seen only once; the top ten take 1.2% to 1.5%. What was sequenced was peripheral blood. These receptors all stem from a woman between 40 and 50 years old who had recovered from COVID-19.

The J gene is TRBJ1-1, the V gene TRBV19; 9 nucleotides match TRBD1. V trimming: 5 bases; J trimming: 5 bases; junction bases outside the gene matches: 15. This CDR3 contains 17 residues. Germline V CDR1 and CDR2: LNHDA, SQIVND (reference sequence). The CDR3 loop reads CASSFETGQGFGTEAFF. The CDR3 DNA sequence: TGTGCCAGTAGTTTCGAAACGGGACAGGGATTTGGGACTGAAGCTTTCTTT.

The chain combines TRBV19 with TRBJ1-2, with 10 bases that match TRBD1. This CDR3 region has 16 residues. The V gene end was trimmed by 7 bases and the J gene end by 6 bases; junction bases not matched to a gene: 14. The germline V gene encodes CDR1 LNHDA and CDR2 SQIVND (reference sequence). This chain's CDR3 is CASNPGQGFPIDGYTF. CDR3 coding DNA: TGTGCCAGTAATCCGGGACAGGGGTTTCCTATTGATGGCTACACCTTC.

The rearrangement uses TRBV5-1 and TRBJ1-1; D possibly corresponds to TRBD1 (6 bases). CDR1 and CDR2 from the germline V gene are SGHRS and YFSETQ. This CDR3 has 14 amino acids. The ends were cut back, 0 bases at V and 1 base at J, with 7 bases in the middle. The CDR3 region is CASSLDRANTEAFF. DNA for the CDR3: TGCGCCAGCAGCTTGGACAGGGCGAACACTGAAGCTTTCTTT.

In nucleotides, the CDR3 is TGTGCCAGCAGTTACTTCGCGGGGGCATACAATGAGCAGTTCTTC. It encodes CASSYFAGAYNEQFF. The V and J genes are TRBV6-5 and TRBJ2-1; a weak D match, TRBD2 (7 bases). The CDR3 extends over 15 amino acids. With 1 base removed from V and 4 bases from J, the gap between germline ends came to 11 bases. CDR1 is MNHEY, CDR2 SVGAGI, per germline.

The chain recombines TRBV3-1 (or the pseudogene TRBV3-2) with TRBJ2-5; no definite D call. Per the germline V gene, CDR1 is LGHDT and CDR2 is YNNKEL (reference sequence). The V end was cut by 5 bases, the J end by 1 base, with 8 bases between. There are 13 residues in the CDR3. CDR3 amino acids: CASSKLRQETQYF. The CDR3 DNA is TGTGCCAGCAGCAAACTACGCCAAGAGACCCAGTACTTC.

The chain employs TRBV5-1 and TRBJ2-7; 8 bases line up with TRBD1. V lost 3 bases, J lost 6 bases, and 5 bases stayed unmatched. This CDR3 has 13 residues. From germline, CDR1 is SGHRS and CDR2 YFSETQ. CDR3 DNA: TGCGCCAGCAGCTCGCAACAGGGGGGCGAGCAGTACTTC. Translation: CASSSQQGGEQYF.

The chain links TRBV29-1 to TRBJ2-3; no clear D gene. Germline-derived CDR1 and CDR2 are SQVTM and ANQGSEA. The CDR3 spans 11 residues. V lost 3 bases, J lost 6 bases, and 7 bases lay in between. The CDR3 DNA follows: TGCAGCGTTGAGTTCCCGGATACGCAGTATTTT. This translates into CSVEFPDTQYF.

The chain uses TRBV11-2 and TRBJ2-7; 7 nucleotides match TRBD1. The germline V gene encodes CDR1 SGHAT and CDR2 FQNNGV. V gave up 3 bases and J gave up 3 bases; unmatched junction bases: 8. The length of the CDR3 is 15 residues. Written as DNA, the CDR3 is TGTGCCAGCAGCTTTGAACAGGGGCGTATCTACGAGCAGTACTTC. Translated, it gives CASSFEQGRIYEQYF.

V usage is TRBV10-3 and J usage is TRBJ2-1; TRBD1 matches at 9 bases. The CDR3 runs to 13 residues. Trimming cost V 7 bases and J 10 bases; bases outside gene matches: 8. The V gene's germline CDR1 is ENHRY and CDR2 SYGVKD. The CDR3 loop reads CAITGQGTGEQFF. In DNA, the CDR3 is TGTGCCATCACCGGACAGGGGACCGGAGAGCAGTTCTTC.

The rearrangement links TRBV7-9 to TRBJ1-3; D is unclear. This CDR3 is 16 amino acids long. Germline-derived CDR1 and CDR2 are SEHNR and FQNEAQ (reference sequence). V was shortened by 1 base and J by 0 bases, with 10 bases between the two germline ends. The CDR3 spells CASSLGGRRSGNTIYF. DNA of the CDR3: TGTGCCAGCAGCTTAGGAGGCCGACGCTCTGGAAACACCATATATTTT.

CDR3 amino acids: CASSNTGTAGETQYF. The CDR3, as DNA: TGCGCCAGCAGCAACACCGGGACAGCGGGAGAGACCCAGTACTTC. The gene calls are TRBV10-1 and TRBJ2-5; D is perhaps TRBD1 (7 bases). The CDR3 is made up of 15 amino acids. Germline CDR1 and CDR2: WNHNN and SYGVQD (reference sequence). V gave up 6 bases and J gave up 4 bases, with 18 bases separating them.

V usage is TRBV28 and J usage is TRBJ1-4; 9 nucleotides line up with TRBD1. Looked up from germline, CDR1 is MDHEN and CDR2 is SYDVKM. This CDR3 contains 16 residues. The junction had 7 bases not matched to a gene; V was cut back by 3 bases and J by 5 bases. The CDR3 loop is CASSLGPGQGNEKLFF. The CDR3 DNA follows: TGTGCCAGCAGTTTGGGGCCGGGACAGGGAAATGAAAAACTGTTTTTT.